A selection of T cell receptor beta chains follows, all from one sample in a study of cytomegalovirus exposure and HLA in healthy donors. The data were produced by immunoSEQ multiplex PCR, yet TCRdb's version contains in-frame clones alone and is incomplete. The table records 95,000 to 150,000 clones, over 60% of them present only once. What was sequenced was PBMCs. The receptors come from a woman between 25 and 40 years old in good health and CMV-seropositive. The CDR3 runs from the conserved cysteine through the conserved F or W. D genes are given only for firm matches. For some rows the clone size is stated as once, few or many, or as a class when expanded; others skip it.

D gene,V gene,J gene,clone size,CDR3 protein,CDR3 DNA
TRBD1,TRBV4-1,TRBJ2-1,-,CASSGQGGYNEQFF,TGCGCCAGCAGTGGACAGGGAGGCTACAATGAGCAGTTCTTC
TRBD1,TRBV19,TRBJ1-5,-,CASSRGQGSNQPQHF,TGTGCCAGTAGTAGGGGACAGGGGAGCAATCAGCCCCAGCATTTT
TRBD1,TRBV28,TRBJ1-2,once,CASRLQGADYGYTF,TGTGCCAGCAGACTCCAGGGGGCTGACTATGGCTACACCTTC
-,TRBV5-1,TRBJ2-1,-,CASSLYGGSSYNEQFF,TGCGCCAGCAGCTTGTATGGGGGGTCCTCCTACAATGAGCAGTTCTTC
TRBD1,TRBV4-1,TRBJ2-2,few,CASSQDLVRGHDGELFF,TGCGCCAGCAGCCAAGATCTGGTCAGGGGGCATGACGGGGAGCTGTTTTTT
TRBD2,TRBV18,TRBJ2-2,-,CASSSGTTGELFF,TGTGCCAGCTCAAGCGGGACCACCGGGGAGCTGTTTTTT
-,TRBV25-1,TRBJ1-1,-,CASSESRDTMENTEAFF,TGTGCCAGCAGTGAGTCGAGGGACACTATGGAGAACACTGAAGCTTTCTTT
-,TRBV6-5,TRBJ1-2,-,CASRLRAGRYGYTF,TGTGCCAGCAGGCTGAGGGCCGGAAGGTATGGCTACACCTTC
TRBD2,TRBV7-8,TRBJ2-1,-,CASSSPLGAGGYNEQFF,TGTGCCAGCAGCTCCCCCCTGGGCGCGGGGGGGTACAATGAGCAGTTCTTC
TRBD2,TRBV9,TRBJ2-3,-,CASSVVASGGAGDTQYF,TGTGCCAGCAGCGTAGTGGCTAGCGGGGGGGCAGGAGATACGCAGTATTTT
-,TRBV4-3,TRBJ2-5,-,CASSQGGLRYQETQYF,TGCGCCAGCAGCCAAGGAGGCCTAAGGTACCAAGAGACCCAGTACTTC
-,TRBV27,TRBJ2-7,-,CASSFITGTLSYEQYF,TGTGCCAGCAGTTTTATAACAGGGACCCTCTCCTACGAGCAGTACTTC
-,TRBV5-1,TRBJ2-1,-,CASSLSGSSYNEQFF,TGCGCCAGCAGCTTGTCGGGGTCGTCCTACAATGAGCAGTTCTTC
TRBD1,TRBV6-5,TRBJ1-1,few,CASSTDRETEAFF,TGTGCCAGCAGTACAGACAGGGAAACTGAAGCTTTCTTT
-,TRBV7-8,TRBJ2-2,-,CASSLGTLSKLFF,TGTGCCAGCAGCTTAGGGACTCTCAGCAAGCTGTTTTTT
TRBD1,TRBV2,TRBJ2-3,-,CASRFTGASTDTQYF,TGTGCCAGCAGATTTACAGGGGCTAGCACAGATACGCAGTATTTT
-,TRBV14,TRBJ2-1,-,CASSQRWDTINNEQFF,TGTGCCAGCAGCCAACGCTGGGACACTATAAACAATGAGCAGTTCTTC
-,TRBV2,TRBJ2-7,-,CATKGGSEQYF,TGTGCCACGAAGGGGGGGAGCGAGCAGTACTTC
-,TRBV4-2,TRBJ2-2,once,CASSQTFVGGQDTGELFF,TGTGCCAGCAGCCAGACCTTCGTGGGGGGGCAGGATACCGGGGAGCTGTTTTTT